The T cell receptor (beta chain) under discussion was sequenced for a study of T cell responses to AZD1222 COVID-19 vaccine. Findings of the study overall: In a largely white British group with more females than males, clonal diversity was possibly underestimated. Two AZD1222 administrations were followed by greater Spike-specific TCR breadth and depth.

On this clone: Its specificity is not known.

With 4 bases removed from V and 0 bases from J, the gap between germline ends came to 12 bases. This CDR3 has 15 amino acids. Per germline, CDR1 LGHNA and CDR2 YSLEER. Assay: immunoSEQ multiplex PCR; the TCRdb copy retains only in-frame clones and omits some. The sample lists roughly 200,000 clones; approximately 86% were seen once. Sequencing used peripheral blood, obtained on day 0 of AZD1222 vaccination. This receptor was taken from an adult in good health. The chain carries TRBV4-3 and TRBJ1-1; D gene unclear. In nucleotides, the CDR3 is TGCGCCAGCAGCCCATCCGTGGAGCTGAACACTGAAGCTTTCTTT. This translates into CASSPSVELNTEAFF.